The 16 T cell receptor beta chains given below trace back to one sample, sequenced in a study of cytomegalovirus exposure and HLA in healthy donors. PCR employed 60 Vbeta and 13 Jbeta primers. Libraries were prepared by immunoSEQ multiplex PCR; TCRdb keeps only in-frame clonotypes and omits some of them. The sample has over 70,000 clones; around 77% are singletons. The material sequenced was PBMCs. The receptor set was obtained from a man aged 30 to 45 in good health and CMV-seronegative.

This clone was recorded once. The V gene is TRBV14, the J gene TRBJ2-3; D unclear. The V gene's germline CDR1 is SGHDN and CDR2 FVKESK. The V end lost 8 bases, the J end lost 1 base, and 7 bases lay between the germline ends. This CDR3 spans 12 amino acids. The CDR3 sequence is CASSAGTDTQYF. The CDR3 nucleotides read TGTGCCAGCTCGGCGGGCACAGATACGCAGTATTTT.

CDR3 amino acids: CASSLAGDLGEKLFF. In DNA, the CDR3 is TGTGCCAGCAGCTTGGCAGGTGACCTCGGTGAAAAACTGTTTTTT. The chain links TRBV5-8 to TRBJ1-4; no reliable D call. Germline CDR1 SGHTS, CDR2 YDEGEE. V gave up 0 bases and J gave up 7 bases, with 13 bases separating them. The CDR3 spans 15 residues. Using reference TRBV5-8 and TRBJ1-4 for the parts outside the CDR3, the full variable domain is EAGVTQSPTHLIKTRGQQATLRCSPISGHTSVYWYQQALGLGLQFLLWYDEGEERNRGNFPPRFSGRQFPNYSSELNVNALELEDSALYLCASSLAGDLGEKLFFGSGTQLSVL.

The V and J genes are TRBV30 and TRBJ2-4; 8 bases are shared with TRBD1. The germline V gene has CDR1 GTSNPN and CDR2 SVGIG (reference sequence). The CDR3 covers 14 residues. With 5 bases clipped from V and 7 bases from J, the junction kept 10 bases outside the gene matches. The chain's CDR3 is CAWSVRTGWNIQYF. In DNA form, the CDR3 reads TGTGCCTGGTCGGTGCGGACAGGGTGGAACATTCAGTACTTC. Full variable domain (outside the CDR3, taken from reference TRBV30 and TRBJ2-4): SQTIHQWPATLVQPVGSPLSLECTVEGTSNPNLYWYRQAAGRGLQLLFYSVGIGQISSEVPQNLSASRPQDRQFILSSKKLLLSDSGFYLCAWSVRTGWNIQYFGAGTRLSVL.

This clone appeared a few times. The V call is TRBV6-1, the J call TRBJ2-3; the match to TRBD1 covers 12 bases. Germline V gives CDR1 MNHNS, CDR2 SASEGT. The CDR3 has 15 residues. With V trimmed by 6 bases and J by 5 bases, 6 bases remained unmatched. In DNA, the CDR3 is TGTGCCAGCAGCGGGACAGGGGGCGCGGAAGATACGCAGTATTTT. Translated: CASSGTGGAEDTQYF.

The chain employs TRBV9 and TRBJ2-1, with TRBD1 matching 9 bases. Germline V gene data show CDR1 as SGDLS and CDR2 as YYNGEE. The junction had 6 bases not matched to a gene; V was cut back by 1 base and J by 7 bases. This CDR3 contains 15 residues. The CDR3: CASSVSSGQGNEQFF. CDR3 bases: TGTGCCAGCAGCGTATCTAGCGGACAGGGGAATGAGCAGTTCTTC.

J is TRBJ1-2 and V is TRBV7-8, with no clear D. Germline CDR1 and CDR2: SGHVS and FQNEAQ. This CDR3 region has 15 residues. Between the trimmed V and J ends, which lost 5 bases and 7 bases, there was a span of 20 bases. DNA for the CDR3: TGTGCCAGCAGCCCGGGTGAGGGTATGGGTGTTGGCTACACCTTC. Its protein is CASSPGEGMGVGYTF.

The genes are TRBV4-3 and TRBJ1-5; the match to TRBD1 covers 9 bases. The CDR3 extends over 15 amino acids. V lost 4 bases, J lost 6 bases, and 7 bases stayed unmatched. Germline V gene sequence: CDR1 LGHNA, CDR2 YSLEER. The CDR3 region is CASSPGTGLGQPQHF. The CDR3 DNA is TGCGCCAGCAGCCCTGGGACAGGGCTGGGTCAGCCCCAGCATTTT.

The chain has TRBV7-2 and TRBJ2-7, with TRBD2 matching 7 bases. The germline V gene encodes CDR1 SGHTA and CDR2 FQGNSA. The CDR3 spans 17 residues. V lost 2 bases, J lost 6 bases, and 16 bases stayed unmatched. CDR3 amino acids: CASSLRGLWGGVAEQYF. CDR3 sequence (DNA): TGTGCCAGCAGCTTAAGGGGCCTGTGGGGGGGGGTGGCCGAGCAGTACTTC.

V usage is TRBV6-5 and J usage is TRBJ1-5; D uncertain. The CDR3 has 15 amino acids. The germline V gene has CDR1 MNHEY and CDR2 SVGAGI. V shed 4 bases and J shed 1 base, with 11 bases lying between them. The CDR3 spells CASSLGSGSNQPQHF. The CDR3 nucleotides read TGTGCCAGCAGTTTAGGGAGCGGGAGCAATCAGCCCCAGCATTTT.

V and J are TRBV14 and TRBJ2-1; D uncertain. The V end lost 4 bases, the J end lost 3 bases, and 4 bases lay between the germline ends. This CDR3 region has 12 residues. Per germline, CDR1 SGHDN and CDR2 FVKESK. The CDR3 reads CASSPYYNEQFF. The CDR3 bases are TGTGCCAGCAGCCCTTACTACAATGAGCAGTTCTTC.

The CDR3 protein is CASSLAAGGGYEQYF. The CDR3 region has the DNA TGTGCCAGCAGCTTGGCGGCGGGAGGCGGCTACGAGCAGTACTTC. The V and J genes are TRBV5-8 and TRBJ2-5, with TRBD2 matching 8 bases. TRBJ2-7 matches the DNA end more closely, so the J call is doubtful. Germline CDR1 and CDR2: SGHTS and YDEGEE. This CDR3 spans 15 amino acids.

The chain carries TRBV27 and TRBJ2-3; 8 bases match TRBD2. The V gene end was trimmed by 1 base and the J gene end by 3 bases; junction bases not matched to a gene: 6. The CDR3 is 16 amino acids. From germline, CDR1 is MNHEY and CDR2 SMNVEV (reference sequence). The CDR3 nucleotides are TGTGCCAGCAGTTTATGGTTAGCGGGGACTACAGATACGCAGTATTTT. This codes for CASSLWLAGTTDTQYF.

The CDR3 bases are TGTGCCAGCAGCGGACAGGTGAAGCAAGAGACCCAGTACTTC. Protein product: CASSGQVKQETQYF. The rearrangement joins TRBV6-1 to TRBJ2-5; TRBD1 agrees at 7 bases. J gave up 2 bases and V 6 bases, and 6 bases lay outside the gene matches. This CDR3 spans 14 amino acids. The V gene's germline CDR1 is MNHNS and CDR2 SASEGT.

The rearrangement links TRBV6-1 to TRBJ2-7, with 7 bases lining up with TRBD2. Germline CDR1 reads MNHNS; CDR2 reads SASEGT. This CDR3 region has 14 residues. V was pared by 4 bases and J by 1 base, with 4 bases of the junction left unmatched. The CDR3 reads CASSGDYGSYEQYF. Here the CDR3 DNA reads TGTGCCAGCAGTGGGGACTACGGGTCCTACGAGCAGTACTTC.

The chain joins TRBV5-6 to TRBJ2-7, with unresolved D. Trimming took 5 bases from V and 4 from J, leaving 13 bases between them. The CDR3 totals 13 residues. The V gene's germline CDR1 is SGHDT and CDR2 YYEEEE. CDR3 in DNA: TGTGCCAGCAGGCGTGTTGACAATTACGAGCAGTACTTC. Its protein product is CASRRVDNYEQYF.

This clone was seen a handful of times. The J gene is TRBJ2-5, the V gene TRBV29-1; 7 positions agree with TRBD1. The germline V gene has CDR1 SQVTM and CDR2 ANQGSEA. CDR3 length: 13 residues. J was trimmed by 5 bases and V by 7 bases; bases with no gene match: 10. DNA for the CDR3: TGCAGCGCCGAGACAGGGCGTCGGGAGACCCAGTACTTC. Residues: CSAETGRRETQYF. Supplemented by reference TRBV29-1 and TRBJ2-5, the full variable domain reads SAVISQKPSRDICQRGTSLTIQCQVDSQVTMMFWYRQQPGQSLTLIATANQGSEATYESGFVIDKFPISRPNLTFSTLTVSNMSPEDSSIYLCSAETGRRETQYFGPGTRLLVL.